What follows are 25 T cell receptor beta chains derived from one specimen sequenced in a study of shared clonotypes between healthy human individuals. The protocol was immunoSEQ multiplex PCR, while the TCRdb copy is restricted to in-frame clones and leaves out a portion. The table includes 2 million to 2.5 million clones, 80% to 95% detected once. Sequencing was performed on naive CD4+ T cells from PBMCs. Subset defined: CD45RA+ positively selected. All receptors come from a man younger than 30 in good health. Some clones in this sample may be carry-over from other donors' samples.

In the case of this clone: This sample also contains other DNA sequences that code for the same CDR3. The chain carries TRBV7-9 and TRBJ1-1; no definite D call. Germline V gene sequence: CDR1 SEHNR, CDR2 FQNEAQ (reference sequence). Trimming stripped 3 bases from V and 4 bases from J, with 3 bases between. This CDR3 comprises 11 residues. The CDR3 sequence is CASSFSTEAFF. The CDR3 region has the DNA TGTGCCAGCAGCTTTAGCACTGAAGCTTTCTTT.

The V gene is TRBV5-1, the J gene TRBJ2-7; D call uncertain. Between the trimmed V and J ends, which lost 5 bases and 2 bases, there was a span of 11 bases. The germline V gene has CDR1 SGHRS and CDR2 YFSETQ. The CDR3 covers 13 residues. CDR3 nucleotides: TGCGCCAGCAGTATTAGGGCGGCCTACGAGCAGTACTTC. This gives the protein CASSIRAAYEQYF.

This chain connects TRBV20-1 to TRBJ2-7; D call uncertain. V gave up 5 bases and J gave up 5 bases, with 7 bases separating them. The CDR3 contains 10 residues. CDR1 and CDR2 (germline): DFQATT, SNEGSKA (reference sequence). The CDR3 region has the DNA TGCAGTGCTGTTGGTCACGAGCAGTACTTC. Its translation is CSAVGHEQYF.

The rearrangement links TRBV2 to TRBJ1-1, with D hard to call. The CDR3 is 14 residues long. V shed 6 bases and J shed 1 base, with 12 bases lying between them. Per the germline V gene, CDR1 is SNHLY and CDR2 is FYNNEI. CDR3 region: CASRADGRNTEAFF. As DNA, the CDR3 is TGTGCCAGCAGAGCGGACGGACGGAACACTGAAGCTTTCTTT.

The chain joins TRBV4-1 to TRBJ1-3; D unresolved. The germline V gene encodes CDR1 MGHRA and CDR2 YSYEKL. V was pared by 2 bases and J by 0 bases, with 8 bases between. This CDR3 is 15 amino acids long. This CDR3 reads CASSQWSNSGNTIYF. CDR3 in DNA: TGCGCCAGCAGCCAATGGTCCAACTCTGGAAACACCATATATTTT.

The chain carries TRBV12-1 and TRBJ1-5. TRBV12-1 is designated a pseudogene. The CDR3 is 15 amino acids. The DNA of the CDR3 is TGTGCCAGCAGCTTTGTGGTTACGGTGGATGGGCCCCAGCATTTT. Translation: CASSFVVTVDGPQHF.

V gene TRBV6-1 combines with J gene TRBJ2-7, with D perhaps matching TRBD1 (6 bases). The CDR3 contains 15 residues. Germline lookup yields CDR1 MNHNS and CDR2 SASEGT. The germline V and J ends were trimmed by 6 bases and 3 bases, with 18 bases remaining between them. In DNA form, the CDR3 reads TGTGCCAGCAGCCCGGGGCCAGGGGACGTCTACGAGCAGTACTTC. Its protein is CASSPGPGDVYEQYF.

The rearrangement uses TRBV11-2 and TRBJ2-3, with 8 bases identical to TRBD2. There are 16 residues in the CDR3. The V gene end was trimmed by 5 bases and the J gene end by 0 bases; junction bases not matched to a gene: 7. Germline-derived CDR1 and CDR2 are SGHAT and FQNNGV. In nucleotides, the CDR3 is TGTGCCAGCAGCGTAACTAGCGGAATTAGCACAGATACGCAGTATTTT. Its protein is CASSVTSGISTDTQYF.

The chain uses TRBV4-3 and TRBJ1-1; 7 bases match TRBD1. Germline CDR1 LGHNA, CDR2 YSLEER. V shed 4 bases and J 7 bases; nucleotides not matched to a gene: 12. CDR3 length: 15 amino acids. The CDR3 here is CASSRKGQTGGEAFF. The CDR3 DNA reads as TGCGCCAGCAGCCGGAAGGGACAGACCGGCGGTGAAGCTTTCTTT.

The sample holds a few counts of this clone. Other DNA sequences in this specimen translate into the identical CDR3. The chain links TRBV9 to TRBJ1-2, with D hard to call. This CDR3 has 13 residues. Germline V CDR1 and CDR2: SGDLS, YYNGEE. V was trimmed by 0 bases and J by 2 bases, leaving 5 bases between them. CDR3 DNA: TGTGCCAGCAGCGTAGATTCCAACTATGGCTACACCTTC. This gives the protein CASSVDSNYGYTF.

Points on this clone: Other DNA sequences in the same sample also yield this CDR3. The chain joins TRBV9 to TRBJ1-3; no clear D gene. The germline CDR1 and CDR2 sequences are SGDLS and YYNGEE. The CDR3 consists of 14 residues. Trimming removed 0 bases at V and 0 bases at J, with 4 bases between. CDR3 sequence reads: CASSVGFSGNTIYF. The CDR3 DNA reads TGTGCCAGCAGCGTAGGGTTCTCTGGAAACACCATATATTTT.

The chain carries TRBV6-1 and TRBJ1-4; perhaps TRBD1 as D (5 bases). The V and J ends lost 4 bases and 7 bases respectively, with 22 bases between them. CDR1 and CDR2 from the germline V gene are MNHNS and SASEGT. The CDR3 sequence is 17 residues long. The CDR3 region has the DNA TGTGCCAGCAGTGTAACAAGGTCAGGGTGGAGGGGTGAAAAACTGTTTTTT. Translation: CASSVTRSGWRGEKLFF.

Here the CDR3 DNA reads TGCGCCAGCAGCCCTACTTATAGGGGGGTGAACACTGAAGCTTTCTTT. This translates into CASSPTYRGVNTEAFF. The chain couples TRBV5-1 to TRBJ1-1; maybe TRBD1 (6 bases). The CDR3 has 16 amino acids. Germline assignment: CDR1 SGHRS and CDR2 YFSETQ. V was cut by 4 bases and J by 0 bases, with 16 bases left in between.

The chain employs TRBV6-5 and TRBJ2-7; 8 nucleotides align to TRBD1. The germline V gene encodes CDR1 MNHEY and CDR2 SVGAGI. Trimming at V came to 5 bases and at J to 8 bases, leaving 14 bases not matched to a gene. The CDR3 consists of 15 residues. The chain's CDR3 is CASSPTRDRSFKQYF. CDR3 DNA: TGTGCCAGCAGTCCTACTCGGGACAGGTCTTTCAAGCAGTACTTC.

The chain is built from TRBV2 and TRBJ2-5; maybe TRBD1 (7 bases). The length of the CDR3 is 14 residues. Deletions cut 5 bases from V and 4 bases from J, with 14 bases between. Germline V gene data show CDR1 as SNHLY and CDR2 as FYNNEI. The CDR3 DNA reads TGTGCCAGCAGTTTGCGGCAGGGGGGAGAGACCCAGTACTTC. Encoded protein: CASSLRQGGETQYF.

The J gene is TRBJ2-7, the V gene TRBV5-8, with 8 bases that match TRBD1. J gave up 7 bases and V 0 bases, and 6 bases lay outside the gene matches. Germline CDR1 is SGHTS and CDR2 is YDEGEE. The CDR3 has 14 amino acids. The CDR3 loop is CASSLGNGQGEQYF. The CDR3 DNA sequence: TGTGCCAGCAGCTTGGGGAATGGACAGGGAGAGCAGTACTTC. Drawing the rest from reference TRBV5-8 and TRBJ2-7, the complete variable domain is EAGVTQSPTHLIKTRGQQATLRCSPISGHTSVYWYQQALGLGLQFLLWYDEGEERNRGNFPPRFSGRQFPNYSSELNVNALELEDSALYLCASSLGNGQGEQYFGPGTRLTVT.

This chain uses TRBV5-1 with TRBJ2-7; 10 nucleotides match TRBD2. Germline CDR1 reads SGHRS; CDR2 reads YFSETQ. After removal of 3 bases from V and 6 bases from J, the junction contained 12 bases not matched to a gene. CDR3 size: 16 residues. The CDR3 here is CASSSTTSGNEGEQYF. The DNA of the CDR3 is TGCGCCAGCAGCTCGACCACTAGCGGGAATGAGGGCGAGCAGTACTTC.

The CDR3 bases are TGTGCCAGCAGCCAAGAGGCAGATACGCAGTATTTT. It codes for CASSQEADTQYF. The rearrangement links TRBV4-2 to TRBJ2-3; the D is unclear. Germline V CDR1 and CDR2: LGHNA, YNFKEQ. The CDR3 contains 12 residues. Trimming took off 0 bases at V and 4 bases at J, with 2 bases between the two ends.

V and J are TRBV19 and TRBJ2-7, with D maybe TRBD1 (6 bases). V was cut by 1 base and J by 5 bases, with 12 bases left in between. The germline V gene encodes CDR1 LNHDA and CDR2 SQIVND (reference sequence). CDR3 length: 14 residues. The CDR3 spells CASSIVGQGNEQYF. CDR3 nucleotide sequence: TGTGCCAGTAGTATAGTAGGCCAGGGGAACGAGCAGTACTTC.

This chain uses TRBV5-6 with TRBJ2-7; 7 nucleotides line up with TRBD1. The CDR3 totals 12 residues. Germline V gives CDR1 SGHDT, CDR2 YYEEEE. The V gene end was trimmed by 5 bases and the J gene end by 10 bases; junction bases not matched to a gene: 9. CDR3 DNA sequence: TGTGCCAGCAGACTAACAGGGGCGGGTCAGTACTTC. Translation gives CASRLTGAGQYF.

The rearrangement links TRBV19 to TRBJ2-1; 9 bases match TRBD2. Germline CDR1 reads LNHDA; CDR2 reads SQIVND (reference sequence). The J segment lost 0 bases and the V segment lost 5 bases, leaving 2 bases of the junction unmatched. CDR3 length: 15 amino acids. The CDR3 here is CASSASGNSYNEQFF. CDR3 DNA sequence: TGTGCCAGTAGTGCTAGCGGGAACTCCTACAATGAGCAGTTCTTC.

The rearrangement links TRBV18 to TRBJ2-3; D unresolved. This CDR3 is 14 amino acids long. V gave up 1 base and J gave up 0 bases, with 5 bases separating them. The germline V gene has CDR1 KGHSH and CDR2 LQKENI. This CDR3 reads CASSPQVSTDTQYF. The DNA of the CDR3 is TGTGCCAGCTCACCACAGGTGAGCACAGATACGCAGTATTTT.

About this clone itself: At one of its ends the junction is not consistent with the germline gene, which may arise from a read error. DNA for the CDR3: TGCGCCAGCAGTTTGGCCGGGACAGTGGGGTCCGAGCAGTACTTC. Encoded protein: CASSLAGTVGSEQYF. The chain combines TRBV5-1 with TRBJ2-7, with TRBD1 matching 7 bases. The germline V gene encodes CDR1 SGHRS and CDR2 YFSETQ. The CDR3 has 15 residues.

V is TRBV27 and J is TRBJ2-4, with 8 bases matching TRBD2. With V trimmed by 2 bases and J by 11 bases, 17 bases remained unmatched. Per the germline V gene, CDR1 is MNHEY and CDR2 is SMNVEV (reference sequence). This CDR3 region has 17 residues. The CDR3 is CASSLRLAGASPSLQYF. CDR3 DNA: TGTGCCAGCAGTTTAAGGCTAGCGGGTGCCTCTCCGTCACTTCAGTACTTC.

The chain is built from TRBV19 and TRBJ2-6; 10 bases are a match to TRBD1. The CDR3 runs 17 residues. Trimming at V came to 3 bases and at J to 4 bases, leaving 6 bases not matched to a gene. The germline gives CDR1 LNHDA, CDR2 SQIVND (reference sequence). CDR3 nucleotides: TGTGCCAGTAGTATTAGGGACAGGGGACGAGGGGCCAACGTCCTGACTTTC. Protein: CASSIRDRGRGANVLTF.